This T cell receptor (beta chain) was sequenced during a study of blood T cells in healthy people across ages. Note on this clonotype: No antigen is known for it. This sequence may be a read error, since a much larger clone differs from it by one base.

All donors came from Russia, were Caucasian and healthy, and spanned ages roughly 6 to 95. The study, taken as a whole, reports: Per million T cells, the diversity of TCR beta decreased roughly linearly as age advanced.

The authors ran a second PCR of about 6 to 11 cycles using a sample-barcoded 5' primer and a J-beta primer mix. One entry per CDR3 protein, called by TCRdb with MiXCR from the 5' RACE reads. The sample carries about 1.8 million distinct CDR3 sequences, about 50% recorded once. Germline V gene data show CDR1 as SGHTA and CDR2 as FQGNSA. The CDR3 spans 15 residues. V lost 0 bases and J lost 11; bases outside the gene matches: 12. The sequenced sample was blood. The chain recombines TRBV7-2 with TRBJ2-5; 7 bases agree with TRBD2. This TCR was sampled from a woman between 40 and 55 years old in good health. The CDR3 sequence is CASSLAHSGLYGQYF. The CDR3 DNA reads TGTGCCAGCAGCTTAGCGCATAGCGGGTTGTACGGGCAGTACTTC.